The text below deals with one T cell receptor (beta chain). Its antigen remains unknown. CDR1 is SGDLS and CDR2 is YYNGEE in the germline V gene. V dropped 0 bases and J dropped 10; count of bases not matched to a gene: 9. The CDR3 sequence is 15 residues long. TCRdb passed the reads through MiXCR, listing each CDR3 protein once. Counted here are approximately 630,000 distinct CDR3 sequences, about 24% occurring once; the ten biggest clones make up around 8%. This record comes from a study of T cell repertoires in cytomegalovirus infection. On the study more broadly: Signatures in public TCR beta sequences pointed to both CMV infection and matching HLA type. Findings and limits, study-wide: The ex vivo response was dominated by HLA-C-restricted CMV-specific TCR beta clonotypes. Carriage of CMV together with the relevant HLA was identifiable through cumulative public TCR beta family frequency.

Material: CD8+ T cells from PBMCs. The clonotype originates from a human donor in good health (CMV status not recorded). Some clones in this sample may be carry-over from other donors' samples. The chain employs TRBV9 and TRBJ2-1, with 8 bases aligning to TRBD2. Here the CDR3 reads CASSVGTSPGPEQFF. CDR3 DNA sequence: TGTGCCAGCAGCGTAGGGACTAGCCCAGGACCGGAGCAGTTCTTC.